One sample yielded the 28 T cell receptor beta chains listed below, sequenced in a study of TIL therapy for anti-PD-1-resistant metastatic lung cancer. Time point defined: pre-treatment sample, taken before nivolumab and TIL therapy. Sequencing used immunoSEQ v3. The table came from immunoSEQ multiplex PCR; TCRdb's copy has only in-frame clones and leaves some out. The sample includes about 52,000 clones, about 80% of them seen just once. Here the sequenced sample was blood, taken at baseline. These receptors originate from a woman between 30 and 80 years old with non-small cell lung cancer.

The chain uses TRBV7-8 and TRBJ1-1; D gene unclear. Looked up from germline, CDR1 is SGHVS and CDR2 is FQNEAQ. V was shortened by 5 bases and J by 1 base, with 20 bases between the two germline ends. This CDR3 region has 17 residues. CDR3 residues: CASSPGVFGRKNTEAFF. The CDR3 DNA reads TGTGCCAGCAGCCCGGGCGTATTCGGACGAAAGAACACTGAAGCTTTCTTT.

This clone was detected once. The J gene is TRBJ2-1, the V gene TRBV5-6, with 9 bases that match TRBD1. The CDR3 is made up of 15 amino acids. CDR1 is SGHDT, CDR2 YYEEEE, per germline. V lost 4 bases, J lost 8 bases, and 10 bases stayed unmatched. Here the CDR3 reads CASSLGQGFGDEQFF. CDR3 nucleotide sequence: TGTGCCAGCAGCCTCGGACAGGGGTTTGGGGATGAGCAGTTCTTC.

The chain carries TRBV28 and TRBJ1-1; D is unclear. This CDR3 contains 15 residues. V lost 8 bases and J lost 0, with 16 bases in between. Germline V CDR1 and CDR2: MDHEN, SYDVKM. CDR3 region: CASGRTESMNTEAFF. The CDR3 region has the DNA TGTGCCAGCGGACGGACGGAGAGCATGAACACTGAAGCTTTCTTT.

V usage is TRBV5-4 and J usage is TRBJ2-1, with 10 bases matching TRBD2. Unmatched junction bases numbered 6, after V lost 2 bases and J lost 4 bases. Per germline, CDR1 SGHNT and CDR2 YYREEE (reference sequence). CDR3 size: 16 residues. CDR3 DNA sequence: TGTGCCAGCAGCTTTGAGCGGGGGGGTCGGTACAATGAGCAGTTCTTC. This codes for CASSFERGGRYNEQFF.

V is TRBV25-1 and J is TRBJ1-5; D might be TRBD1 (6 bases). Germline CDR1 reads MGHDK; CDR2 reads SYGVNS. The CDR3 is made up of 14 amino acids. Trimming removed 3 bases from V and 3 bases from J, with 9 bases in between. The CDR3 nucleotides read TGTGCCAGCAGTGAGACAGGATTCAATCAGCCCCAGCATTTT. Encoded protein: CASSETGFNQPQHF.

This clone has just one count. The rearrangement links TRBV7-2 to TRBJ2-3; TRBD2 is a possible D gene (7 bases). The germline V gene has CDR1 SGHTA and CDR2 FQGNSA. V was shortened by 2 bases and J by 4 bases, with 16 bases between the two germline ends. The CDR3 length is 16 residues. The CDR3 spells CASSLSVGGGADTQYF. DNA of the CDR3: TGTGCCAGCAGCTTATCGGTGGGGGGGGGCGCAGATACGCAGTATTTT.

This clone was seen a few times. CDR3 loop: CASRGGPPYGYTF. CDR3 DNA sequence: TGTGCCAGCAGGGGGGGGCCCCCCTATGGCTACACCTTC. This chain connects TRBV6-5 to TRBJ1-2; maybe TRBD1 (6 bases). Trimming left V 6 bases short and J 4 bases short, with 12 bases between. From germline, CDR1 is MNHEY and CDR2 SVGAGI. CDR3 size: 13 residues.

This chain joins TRBV28 and TRBJ2-5, with D perhaps assigned TRBD1 or TRBD2 (5 bases each). Trimming pared 3 bases from V and 7 bases from J, leaving 15 bases between. The CDR3 has 14 amino acids. Looked up from germline, CDR1 is MDHEN and CDR2 is SYDVKM. In nucleotides, the CDR3 is TGTGCCAGCAGTTTGGGGGAACTCCGGGGGACCCAGTACTTC. Translated, it gives CASSLGELRGTQYF.

This clone was seen a single time. V usage is TRBV5-4 and J usage is TRBJ2-3; D is ambiguous. Trimming left V 0 bases short and J 0 bases short, with 11 bases between. The length of the CDR3 is 16 residues. CDR1 is SGHNT and CDR2 is YYREEE in the germline V gene (reference sequence). The CDR3 DNA is TGTGCCAGCAGCTTGGCCACCACCTTTAGCACAGATACGCAGTATTTT. It is translated as CASSLATTFSTDTQYF.

This chain uses TRBV11-3 with TRBJ2-1; D is perhaps TRBD1 (6 bases). CDR1 is SGHNT, CDR2 YENEEA, per germline. There are 13 residues in the CDR3. Trimming shortened V by 5 bases and J by 5 bases, and 10 bases separated the two germline ends. The CDR3 sequence: CASSRGQNNEQFF. The DNA of the CDR3 is TGTGCCAGCAGCCGTGGACAGAACAATGAGCAGTTCTTC.

The J gene is TRBJ2-5, the V gene TRBV10-1; tentatively, D is TRBD1 or TRBD2 (5 bases each). The J call may be incorrect, as the DNA end agrees better with TRBJ2-7. Germline V lookup: CDR1 WNHNN, CDR2 SYGVQD (reference sequence). The CDR3 loop spans 14 amino acids. CDR3 in DNA: TGCGCCAGCAGTGTTAACCAGGGACCCTACGAGCAGTACTTC. Residues: CASSVNQGPYEQYF.

This chain uses TRBV2 with TRBJ1-3, with a possible D match to TRBD1 (5 bases). V lost 5 bases, J lost 12 bases, and 20 bases lay in between. The germline CDR1 and CDR2 sequences are SNHLY and FYNNEI. This CDR3 region has 14 residues. This CDR3 is CASSKGRREGGIYF. The DNA of the CDR3 is TGTGCCAGCAGTAAGGGACGTAGGGAAGGTGGCATATATTTT.

The rearrangement uses TRBV18 and TRBJ2-3, with D perhaps matching TRBD1 (5 bases). V lost 2 bases, J lost 6 bases, and 9 bases lay in between. Germline V gives CDR1 KGHSH, CDR2 LQKENI. The CDR3 contains 13 residues. The DNA for the CDR3 is TGTGCCAGCTCACCAAATGGGGCGGATACGCAGTATTTT. Protein: CASSPNGADTQYF.

The chain is built from TRBV19 and TRBJ2-7; D unresolved. This CDR3 region has 15 residues. V was trimmed by 1 base and J by 2 bases, leaving 12 bases between them. Germline-derived CDR1 and CDR2 are LNHDA and SQIVND (reference sequence). This CDR3 is CASSIALAGTYEQYF. CDR3 nucleotide sequence: TGTGCCAGTAGTATAGCCCTCGCCGGTACCTACGAGCAGTACTTC.

The chain links TRBV18 to TRBJ1-1; D unclear. Trimming took off 5 bases at V and 3 bases at J, with 10 bases between the two ends. Germline CDR1 reads KGHSH; CDR2 reads LQKENI. This CDR3 region has 13 residues. CDR3 sequence (DNA): TGTGCCAGCTCAGATTCTGGGGACACTGAAGCTTTCTTT. Protein sequence: CASSDSGDTEAFF.

This chain connects TRBV2 to TRBJ2-7; D is perhaps TRBD1 (6 bases). The CDR3 totals 14 residues. The germline V gene has CDR1 SNHLY and CDR2 FYNNEI. V lost 6 bases and J lost 4, with 16 bases in between. DNA of the CDR3: TGTGCCAGCAGCGAACAGGGTTTAGGATACGAGCAGTACTTC. It translates to CASSEQGLGYEQYF.

The rearrangement joins TRBV9 to TRBJ2-3, with D hard to call. This CDR3 comprises 13 residues. Germline V gene sequence: CDR1 SGDLS, CDR2 YYNGEE. Deletions cut 0 bases from V and 2 bases from J, with 4 bases between. The chain's CDR3 is CASSVEPTDTQYF. CDR3 DNA: TGTGCCAGCAGCGTAGAACCCACAGATACGCAGTATTTT.

The rearrangement uses TRBV4-1 and TRBJ1-1; 7 bases are a match to TRBD1. The germline gives CDR1 MGHRA, CDR2 YSYEKL. The trim removed 4 bases at V and 1 base at J, leaving 6 bases unmatched. This CDR3 is 15 amino acids long. CDR3 nucleotide sequence: TGCGCCAGCAGCCTCACCGGGACAGCGAACACTGAAGCTTTCTTT. Translation: CASSLTGTANTEAFF.

The chain employs TRBV4-2 and TRBJ1-1; 8 positions match TRBD1. J was trimmed by 11 bases and V by 0 bases; bases with no gene match: 14. The CDR3 has 16 residues. Per germline, CDR1 LGHNA and CDR2 YNFKEQ. This CDR3 reads CASSQEGSGQGYPAFF. The CDR3 nucleotides are TGTGCCAGCAGCCAAGAAGGTAGCGGACAGGGCTATCCGGCTTTCTTT.

DNA of the CDR3: TGTGCCAGCAGCTTAGAGGTCGATCAGCCCCAGCATTTT. Encoded protein: CASSLEVDQPQHF. V and J are TRBV7-9 and TRBJ1-5; D remains unclear. Germline CDR1 and CDR2: SEHNR and FQNEAQ (reference sequence). The CDR3 has 13 residues. Trimming removed 1 base at V and 5 bases at J, with 6 bases between.

The chain couples TRBV19 to TRBJ2-7; D possibly corresponds to TRBD1 (5 bases). V was trimmed by 2 bases and J by 4 bases, leaving 15 bases between them. Germline V gene sequence: CDR1 LNHDA, CDR2 SQIVND (reference sequence). The CDR3 has 15 residues. CDR3 sequence: CASSIKDSNPYEQYF. Here the CDR3 DNA reads TGTGCCAGTAGTATAAAAGACAGCAACCCGTACGAGCAGTACTTC.

To note about this clone: Germline is not matched at one junction end, which may reflect a read error. This rearrangement joins TRBV6-5 to TRBJ1-2, with no clear D. The CDR3 totals 13 residues. Germline CDR1 and CDR2: MNHEY and SVGAGI. The CDR3 reads CASRKRRTDGHTF. For the CDR3, the DNA is TGTGCCAGCAGAAAAAGGAGGACCGATGGCCACACCTTC.

CDR3 sequence: CASTPSGTNTGELFF. CDR3 DNA sequence: TGCGCCAGCACCCCTAGCGGGACGAACACCGGGGAGCTGTTTTTT. The chain carries TRBV5-1 and TRBJ2-2, with 9 nucleotides matching TRBD2. The CDR3 runs to 15 residues. Germline V lookup: CDR1 SGHRS, CDR2 YFSETQ. Trimming at V came to 6 bases and at J to 0 bases, leaving 3 bases not matched to a gene.

CDR3 sequence (DNA): TGTGCTAGTGGTTCGACCGGGACTCACGGGGAGCTGTTTTTT. It translates to CASGSTGTHGELFF. This chain connects TRBV12-5 to TRBJ2-2, with D maybe TRBD2 (6 bases). Germline V CDR1 and CDR2: LGHNT, FRNRAP. The CDR3 has 14 residues. The ends were cut back, 4 bases at V and 7 bases at J, with 13 bases in the middle.

This clone was counted only a few times. The J gene is TRBJ2-7, the V gene TRBV5-1; D not certain. Germline CDR1 is SGHRS and CDR2 is YFSETQ. The CDR3 contains 13 residues. Trimming stripped 0 bases from V and 3 bases from J, with 7 bases between. The CDR3 DNA reads as TGCGCCAGCAGCTTGGGACGGAGCTACGAGCAGTACTTC. Translating gives CASSLGRSYEQYF.

V and J are TRBV27 and TRBJ1-5, with D unresolved. Trimming took 3 bases from V and 0 from J, leaving 9 bases between them. This CDR3 is built from 15 residues. Germline V gives CDR1 MNHEY, CDR2 SMNVEV (reference sequence). The CDR3: CASSFTAYSNQPQHF. CDR3 nucleotide sequence: TGTGCCAGCAGTTTTACAGCATATAGCAATCAGCCCCAGCATTTT.

This clone was counted a single time. The same CDR3 can be traced to other DNA sequences in this sample. DNA of the CDR3: TGCGCCAGCAGCTTGGGACAGGGGGCAGATACGCAGTATTTT. This encodes CASSLGQGADTQYF. The chain is built from TRBV5-1 and TRBJ2-3; 9 nucleotides align to TRBD1. Germline CDR1 reads SGHRS; CDR2 reads YFSETQ. With 0 bases clipped from V and 4 bases from J, the junction kept 0 bases outside the gene matches. The CDR3 length is 14 residues.

The rearrangement joins TRBV6-1 to TRBJ2-1, with D maybe TRBD2 (5 bases). V lost 0 bases, J lost 5 bases, and 23 bases lay in between. The CDR3 totals 19 residues. Germline assignment: CDR1 MNHNS and CDR2 SASEGT. The CDR3 DNA follows: TGTGCCAGCAGTGAAGCGAGTTTCGAGGGAATTCTTGCGAACAATGAGCAGTTCTTC. Residues: CASSEASFEGILANNEQFF.